This is a list of T cell receptor beta chains from one sample in a study of PD-L1 blockade in urothelial cancer. Assay used: immunoSEQ multiplex PCR; TCRdb lists only in-frame clones, some missing. The sample lists about 83,000 clones, 87% occurring once. Sequences were derived from PBMCs, sampled around atezolizumab (anti-PD-L1) treatment. These receptors all come from a woman in her seventies with urothelial cancer. Both conserved end residues are part of each CDR3. The order of the fields is CDR3 protein, CDR3 DNA, clone size, V gene, J gene, D gene. The D gene is left open where the match is weak. The size entry is marked missing in some rows and otherwise reads once, few, many or a size class.

CASSFRVGTGGYGYTF,TGTGCCAGCAGCTTTAGGGTCGGGACAGGGGGCTATGGCTACACCTTC,-,TRBV5-4,TRBJ1-2,TRBD1
CSVEERAGQPPYNEQFF,TGCAGCGTTGAAGAGCGTGCGGGACAGCCTCCCTACAATGAGCAGTTCTTC,-,TRBV29-1,TRBJ2-1,-
CASSVDGSGGPSYNEQFF,TGTGCCAGCAGCGTAGACGGTAGCGGGGGACCTAGCTACAATGAGCAGTTCTTC,-,TRBV9,TRBJ2-1,TRBD2
CASSLGQGRYEQYF,TGTGCCAGCAGCTTGGGACAGGGGAGATACGAGCAGTACTTC,-,TRBV5-6,TRBJ2-7,TRBD1
CASSEGTSGVWKTQYF,TGTGCCAGCAGTGAAGGTACTAGCGGGGTCTGGAAGACCCAGTACTTC,-,TRBV6-1,TRBJ2-5,TRBD2
CASSLSKYRTGDYGYTF,TGTGCCAGCAGTTTATCGAAGTACCGGACAGGCGATTATGGCTACACCTTC,-,TRBV27,TRBJ1-2,TRBD1
CASSLVPSGRAREQYF,TGTGCCAGCAGCTTAGTTCCTAGCGGGAGGGCAAGAGAGCAGTACTTC,-,TRBV7-6,TRBJ2-7,TRBD2
CASSPRPTPTYNEQFF,TGTGCCAGCAGCCCCCGACCGACACCGACCTACAATGAGCAGTTCTTC,-,TRBV11-2,TRBJ2-1,-
CASSLLPYSNQPQHF,TGTGCCAGCAGTTTACTCCCCTATAGCAATCAGCCCCAGCATTTT,-,TRBV2,TRBJ1-5,-
CASSTGDYGYTF,TGTGCCAGCAGCACAGGGGACTATGGCTACACCTTC,-,TRBV28,TRBJ1-2,TRBD1
CAWTVIIDTEAFF,TGTGCCTGGACAGTGATAATTGACACTGAAGCTTTCTTT,-,TRBV30,TRBJ1-1,-
CASSQDRGRFYGYTF,TGCGCCAGCAGCCAGGACAGGGGCCGATTCTATGGCTACACCTTC,few,TRBV4-3,TRBJ1-2,TRBD1
CASSVSSGRALETQYF,TGTGCCAGCAGCGTCTCTAGCGGGAGGGCCCTTGAGACCCAGTACTTC,-,TRBV9,TRBJ2-5,TRBD2
CASSARTGVGYTF,TGTGCCAGCAGCGCCCGGACAGGGGTTGGCTACACCTTC,-,TRBV2,TRBJ1-2,TRBD1
CASSTRAGPHEQYF,TGTGCCAGCAGCACCCGAGCGGGACCCCACGAGCAGTACTTC,-,TRBV7-6,TRBJ2-7,TRBD2
CASSLGFWASSNTGELFF,TGTGCCAGCAGCTTAGGGTTTTGGGCATCTTCGAACACCGGGGAGCTGTTTTTT,-,TRBV7-8,TRBJ2-2,-
CASTSGRGVSYEQYF,TGTGCCAGCACTAGCGGACGGGGGGTGTCCTACGAGCAGTACTTC,-,TRBV7-8,TRBJ2-7,TRBD2
CSARTGNYGYTF,TGCAGCGCCCGGACAGGGAACTATGGCTACACCTTC,-,TRBV29-1,TRBJ1-2,TRBD1
CASSVQGPRDTQYF,TGCGCCAGCAGCGTACAGGGGCCCCGAGATACGCAGTATTTT,once,TRBV5-1,TRBJ2-3,TRBD1
CASSQGLGTGGNIQYF,TGCGCCAGCAGCCAAGGCCTTGGGACAGGGGGAAACATTCAGTACTTC,once,TRBV4-1,TRBJ2-4,TRBD1
CASSSLAGGYNEQFF,TGTGCCAGCAGCTCGCTAGCGGGAGGTTACAATGAGCAGTTCTTC,-,TRBV7-2,TRBJ2-1,TRBD2
CASSIGTGGVVTDTQYF,TGTGCCAGCAGTATAGGGACAGGGGGAGTAGTAACAGATACGCAGTATTTT,once,TRBV27,TRBJ2-3,TRBD1
CASSPGAGGIQETQYF,TGCGCCAGCAGCCCTGGAGCGGGAGGGATCCAAGAGACCCAGTACTTC,-,TRBV5-1,TRBJ2-5,TRBD2
CASSLAGAESYEQYF,TGTGCCAGCAGCTTAGCGGGGGCGGAGTCCTACGAGCAGTACTTC,-,TRBV7-9,TRBJ2-7,-
CASSQRTADNSPLHF,TGCGCCAGCAGCCAGCGGACAGCTGATAATTCACCCCTCCACTTT,-,TRBV5-1,TRBJ1-6,-